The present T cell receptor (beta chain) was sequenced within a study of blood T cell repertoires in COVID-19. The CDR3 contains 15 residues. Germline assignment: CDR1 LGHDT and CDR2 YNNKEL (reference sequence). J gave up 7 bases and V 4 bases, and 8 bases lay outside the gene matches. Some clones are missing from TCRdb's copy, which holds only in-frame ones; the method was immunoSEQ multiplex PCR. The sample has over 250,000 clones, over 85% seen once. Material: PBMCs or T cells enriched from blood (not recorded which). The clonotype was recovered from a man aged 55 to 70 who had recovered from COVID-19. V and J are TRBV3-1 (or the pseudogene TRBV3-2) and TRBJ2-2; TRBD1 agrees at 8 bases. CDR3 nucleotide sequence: TGTGCCAGCAGCCCAGTCAGGGGGCATAGCGGGGAGCTGTTTTTT. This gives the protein CASSPVRGHSGELFF.